This paragraph reports one TCR beta chain. The data stem from a study of blood T cell repertoires in COVID-19. Clones were read by immunoSEQ multiplex PCR, and TCRdb kept only the in-frame ones, dropping some. The table records around 130,000 clones, over 75% of them present only once. Germline V gene sequence: CDR1 KGHSH, CDR2 LQKENI. The CDR3 loop spans 20 amino acids. Unmatched junction bases numbered 21, after V lost 4 bases and J lost 3 bases. Sequencing used peripheral blood. The rearrangement links TRBV18 to TRBJ1-1; 9 nucleotides match TRBD1. This TCR derives from a man aged 60 to 75 with active or convalescent COVID-19. The CDR3 is CASSLLPGQGGGGADTEAFF. The CDR3 DNA sequence: TGTGCCAGCTCACTTTTACCGGGACAGGGAGGCGGAGGAGCGGACACTGAAGCTTTCTTT.